One sample yielded the 27 T cell receptor beta chains listed below, sequenced in a study of brain T cells in children with intractable seizures (dated by TCRdb to the early 2020s). Libraries were built with the immunoSEQ multiplex PCR assay. This immuneACCESS table, as held by TCRdb, lists in-frame sequences with V and J called but not all clones. Of the missing ones, under half trace to an unresolved V gene in checked studies; the others have no known cause. The sample profile shows roughly 80,000 clones; under 95% of them were found once. Roughly 24% of the sample lies in the top ten. Reading the label with the study, this specimen's time point is: resected brain tissue, or blood drawn just prior to surgery. This specimen was peripheral blood, taken at surgery. These TCRs come from a girl aged 2-10 years with Rasmussen encephalitis and intractable seizures.

V and J are TRBV6-5 and TRBJ1-3, with unresolved D. The germline V and J ends were trimmed by 4 bases and 4 bases, with 11 bases remaining between them. The CDR3 length is 14 residues. CDR1 MNHEY and CDR2 SVGAGI come from the germline V gene. The DNA of the CDR3 is TGTGCCAGCAGTTCCAGCGTTGGGGGAAACACCATATATTTT. Amino acid sequence: CASSSSVGGNTIYF.

The chain employs TRBV28 and TRBJ1-5, with D possibly being TRBD1 (6 bases). The CDR3 runs 17 residues. Trimming took off 3 bases at V and 2 bases at J, with 17 bases between the two ends. From germline, CDR1 is MDHEN and CDR2 SYDVKM. CDR3 sequence: CASSLGPGRGGNQPQHF. The CDR3 DNA reads TGTGCCAGCAGTTTGGGACCGGGCAGGGGTGGCAATCAGCCCCAGCATTTT.

The chain recombines TRBV24-1 with TRBJ2-1, with D hard to call. The CDR3 loop spans 11 amino acids. Trimming pared 1 base from V and 6 bases from J, leaving 0 bases between. Germline CDR1 and CDR2: KGHDR and SFDVKD. The CDR3 DNA sequence: TGTGCCACCAGTGATTTCAATGAGCAGTTCTTC. Translating it yields CATSDFNEQFF.

The V gene is TRBV3-1 (or the pseudogene TRBV3-2), the J gene TRBJ1-6; tentatively, D is TRBD1 (6 bases). Germline V gene sequence: CDR1 LGHDT, CDR2 YNNKEL (reference sequence). Trimming cost V 4 bases and J 7 bases, with 11 bases left between them. This CDR3 region has 14 residues. CDR3 sequence: CASSLRQENSPLHF. DNA for the CDR3: TGTGCCAGCAGCCTCCGACAGGAGAATTCACCCCTCCACTTT.

This chain joins TRBV6-4 and TRBJ1-5; unclear D gene. The germline V gene has CDR1 MRHNA and CDR2 SNTAGT. The CDR3 has 13 amino acids. V shed 6 bases and J shed 1 base, with 7 bases lying between them. The CDR3 coding sequence is TGTGCCAGCAGCCTCCAGAGCAATCAGCCCCAGCATTTT. It encodes CASSLQSNQPQHF.

J is TRBJ2-3 and V is TRBV5-1, with D perhaps TRBD2 (6 bases). V lost 5 bases and J lost 2, with 15 bases in between. Germline values: CDR1 SGHRS, CDR2 YFSETQ. This CDR3 region has 15 residues. The CDR3 bases are TGCGCCAGCAGATTGAGCTGGGGGGTCACAGATACGCAGTATTTT. Amino acid sequence: CASRLSWGVTDTQYF.

The chain links TRBV5-1 to TRBJ1-1, with 9 positions matching TRBD1. Germline CDR1 and CDR2: SGHRS and YFSETQ. Unmatched junction bases numbered 3, after V lost 3 bases and J lost 0 bases. The CDR3 runs to 15 residues. CDR3 sequence reads: CASSSGQGMNTEAFF. DNA for the CDR3: TGCGCCAGCAGCTCAGGACAGGGGATGAACACTGAAGCTTTCTTT.

The CDR3 protein is CASSLLATGGVWDYGYTF. The CDR3 region has the DNA TGTGCCAGCAGTTTATTGGCGACAGGGGGCGTTTGGGACTATGGCTACACCTTC. The J gene is TRBJ1-2, the V gene TRBV28; 10 positions agree with TRBD1. The CDR3 is 18 residues long. The J segment lost 3 bases and the V segment lost 1 base, leaving 11 bases of the junction unmatched. Germline V gives CDR1 MDHEN, CDR2 SYDVKM.

V usage is TRBV28 and J usage is TRBJ2-1; D is undetermined. The germline V gene has CDR1 MDHEN and CDR2 SYDVKM. CDR3 size: 10 residues. Trimming stripped 5 bases from V and 9 bases from J, with 5 bases between. This CDR3 is CASSSGEQFF. CDR3 in DNA: TGTGCCAGCAGTAGTGGTGAGCAGTTCTTC. Looking up the rest from reference TRBV28 and TRBJ2-1 gives the full variable domain: DVKVTQSSRYLVKRTGEKVFLECVQDMDHENMFWYRQDPGLGLRLIYFSYDVKMKEKGDIPEGYSVSREKKERFSLILESASTNQTSMYLCASSSGEQFFGPGTRLTVL.

The chain recombines TRBV27 with TRBJ2-7, with 10 bases that match TRBD1. Germline trimming cut 2 bases from V and 2 bases from J; bases unmatched to any gene: 9. From germline, CDR1 is MNHEY and CDR2 SMNVEV (reference sequence). This CDR3 comprises 17 residues. CDR3 bases: TGTGCCAGCAGTTTAAAGAAGGGACAGGGGCAGCCCTACGAGCAGTACTTC. Translated, it gives CASSLKKGQGQPYEQYF.

This sequence joins TRBV7-2 and TRBJ1-6; 8 positions agree with TRBD1. Germline V gene lookup returns CDR1 SGHTA and CDR2 FQGNSA. V shed 5 bases and J 6 bases; nucleotides not matched to a gene: 6. This CDR3 has 15 residues. This CDR3 reads CASSLTGGGNSPLHF. The CDR3 coding sequence is TGTGCCAGCAGCCTTACAGGGGGTGGTAATTCACCCCTCCACTTT. The full variable domain, in which reference TRBV7-2 and TRBJ1-6 provide the parts outside the CDR3, is GAGVSQSPSNKVTEKGKDVELRCDPISGHTALYWYRQSLGQGLEFLIYFQGNSAPDKSGLPSDRFSAERTGGSVSTLTIQRTQQEDSAVYLCASSLTGGGNSPLHFGNGTRLTVT.

The V call is TRBV9, the J call TRBJ2-1; D is possibly TRBD1 (6 bases). CDR3 length equals 12 residues. Germline CDR1 reads SGDLS; CDR2 reads YYNGEE. Trimming removed 7 bases at V and 4 bases at J, with 9 bases between. The CDR3 bases are TGTGCCAGCGGCGACAGGTACAATGAGCAGTTCTTC. It encodes CASGDRYNEQFF.

The V gene is TRBV6-5, the J gene TRBJ1-1, with D perhaps TRBD1 (5 bases). Looked up from germline, CDR1 is MNHEY and CDR2 is SVGAGI. Trimming shortened V by 8 bases and J by 5 bases, and 18 bases separated the two germline ends. The CDR3 is 14 amino acids. CDR3 DNA: TGTGCCAGCTCCTTGGGGGAGAGGGCTACTGAAGCTTTCTTT. Its translation is CASSLGERATEAFF.

The chain has TRBV4-1 and TRBJ1-4; unclear D gene. The CDR3 is 12 residues long. Looked up from germline, CDR1 is MGHRA and CDR2 is YSYEKL. V lost 2 bases and J 8 bases, leaving 6 bases between the germline ends. The CDR3 protein is CASSQRREKLFF. The CDR3 nucleotides read TGCGCCAGCAGCCAAAGGAGGGAAAAACTGTTTTTT.

The chain couples TRBV19 to TRBJ2-7; TRBD1 matches at 8 bases. The germline V gene has CDR1 LNHDA and CDR2 SQIVND (reference sequence). There are 14 residues in the CDR3. J was trimmed by 1 base and V by 5 bases; bases with no gene match: 4. CDR3 loop: CASSLGQGSYEQYF. The CDR3 coding sequence is TGTGCCAGTAGTCTTGGACAGGGATCCTACGAGCAGTACTTC.

V is TRBV4-1 and J is TRBJ1-1, with 9 bases that match TRBD1. Trimming at V came to 3 bases and at J to 7 bases, leaving 9 bases not matched to a gene. The CDR3 consists of 15 residues. From germline, CDR1 is MGHRA and CDR2 YSYEKL. CDR3 loop: CASSHKGQGLDEAFF. CDR3 nucleotides: TGCGCCAGCAGCCACAAGGGACAGGGATTAGATGAAGCTTTCTTT.

This clone has only a few counts. This chain uses TRBV2 with TRBJ1-1; tentatively, D is TRBD1 (6 bases). The CDR3 has 12 residues. Trimming shortened V by 6 bases and J by 6 bases, and 11 bases separated the two germline ends. CDR1 is SNHLY and CDR2 is FYNNEI in the germline V gene. The CDR3 loop reads CASRKTGPEAFF. CDR3 DNA sequence: TGTGCCAGCAGGAAGACAGGACCTGAAGCTTTCTTT.

The CDR3 DNA is TGTGCCAGCAGTCGAGGGACAGTGATTAGCAATCAGCCCCAGCATTTT. Translated, it gives CASSRGTVISNQPQHF. The chain is built from TRBV6-6 and TRBJ1-5, with 7 bases aligning to TRBD1. The germline gives CDR1 MNHNY, CDR2 SVGAGI (reference sequence). With 5 bases clipped from V and 0 bases from J, the junction kept 7 bases outside the gene matches. The CDR3 covers 16 residues.

The J gene is TRBJ1-5, the V gene TRBV7-9, with D possibly matching TRBD1 (6 bases). V lost 5 bases to trimming and J lost 5 bases, with 13 bases between them. The CDR3 sequence is 14 residues long. CDR1 and CDR2 from the germline V gene are SEHNR and FQNEAQ (reference sequence). Here the CDR3 DNA reads TGTGCCAGCAGCGTCCGGGACAAACATCAGCCCCAGCATTTT. It yields the protein CASSVRDKHQPQHF.

This clone came up a few times. V is TRBV19 and J is TRBJ2-7, with D unresolved. CDR3 size: 14 residues. Germline V CDR1 and CDR2: LNHDA, SQIVND (reference sequence). The V gene lost 6 bases and the J gene lost 3 bases, with 15 bases spanning the gap. In DNA, the CDR3 is TGTGCCAGTAGCCCACGAAGTCGTGGCTACGAGCAGTACTTC. Translated, it gives CASSPRSRGYEQYF.

The chain combines TRBV6-1 with TRBJ2-5; no clear D gene. This CDR3 comprises 18 residues. Germline V gene sequence: CDR1 MNHNS, CDR2 SASEGT. V was trimmed by 2 bases and J by 1 base, leaving 20 bases between them. The CDR3 bases are TGTGCCAGCAGTGAATTATTACTCAGTGGAAGAGCCCAAGAGACCCAGTACTTC. This codes for CASSELLLSGRAQETQYF.

CDR3 residues: CASSVTGGMLETQYF. CDR3 DNA sequence: TGTGCCAGCAGTGTTACAGGGGGAATGCTGGAGACCCAGTACTTC. The chain is built from TRBV2 and TRBJ2-5, with 8 bases identical to TRBD1. Germline values: CDR1 SNHLY, CDR2 FYNNEI. The J segment lost 5 bases and the V segment lost 4 bases, leaving 9 bases of the junction unmatched. The CDR3 runs 15 residues.

The chain has TRBV28 and TRBJ2-7; the D is unclear. The CDR3 covers 11 residues. V was clipped by 5 bases and J by 4 bases, with 6 bases between them. The germline V gene encodes CDR1 MDHEN and CDR2 SYDVKM. CDR3 protein: CASSGLYEQYF. The CDR3 coding sequence is TGTGCCAGCAGTGGCTTGTACGAGCAGTACTTC.

This rearrangement joins TRBV18 to TRBJ2-7, with TRBD2 as a possible D gene (6 bases). Germline loops: CDR1 KGHSH, CDR2 LQKENI. Trimming took 3 bases from V and 6 from J, leaving 12 bases between them. CDR3 length equals 13 residues. CDR3 sequence reads: CASSPQDGGEQYF. CDR3 DNA: TGTGCCAGCTCACCCCAGGACGGGGGCGAGCAGTACTTC.

The chain employs TRBV27 and TRBJ1-6; no clear D. Looked up from germline, CDR1 is MNHEY and CDR2 is SMNVEV (reference sequence). The V and J ends lost 7 bases and 5 bases respectively, with 21 bases between them. CDR3 length: 17 residues. The CDR3 reads CASNRMTDRGHNSPLHF. The CDR3, as DNA: TGTGCCAGCAATCGGATGACCGACCGGGGTCATAATTCACCCCTCCACTTT.

The chain uses TRBV6-5 and TRBJ1-3, with D possibly being TRBD1 (6 bases). Germline CDR1 MNHEY, CDR2 SVGAGI. V was shortened by 5 bases and J by 0 bases, with 11 bases between the two germline ends. This CDR3 has 15 amino acids. CDR3 sequence: CASSTPRGSGNTIYF. In nucleotides, the CDR3 is TGTGCCAGCAGTACCCCCAGGGGCTCTGGAAACACCATATATTTT.

The V gene is TRBV27, the J gene TRBJ1-1; D gene ambiguous. From germline, CDR1 is MNHEY and CDR2 SMNVEV (reference sequence). This CDR3 contains 12 residues. The V and J ends lost 6 bases and 4 bases respectively, with 9 bases between them. CDR3 DNA: TGTGCCAGCAGACGCAGGACCACTGAAGCTTTCTTT. Translating gives CASRRRTTEAFF.